The 17 T cell receptor beta chains given below trace back to one sample, sequenced in a study of shared clonotypes between healthy human individuals. TCRdb's copy holds only in-frame clones and misses some; the assay was immunoSEQ multiplex PCR. This sample carries more than 2 million clones, approximately 94% of them seen once, and the ten largest clones take about 0.13%. The sequencing sample was made of naive CD4+ T cells sorted from blood. Subset indicated: CD45RA+ positively selected. These receptors all come from a man aged 18 to 30 in good health.

The J gene is TRBJ1-2, the V gene TRBV2, with D possibly matching TRBD1 (5 bases). The V gene lost 4 bases and the J gene lost 8 bases, with 8 bases spanning the gap. Germline V gives CDR1 SNHLY, CDR2 FYNNEI. The CDR3 has 11 amino acids. The CDR3 DNA reads as TGTGCCAGCAGTGGGTGGGGCGGCTACACCTTC. This gives the protein CASSGWGGYTF. Together with reference TRBV2 and TRBJ1-2, the CDR3 gives the full variable domain: EPEVTQTPSHQVTQMGQEVILRCVPISNHLYFYWYRQILGQKVEFLVSFYNNEISEKSEIFDDQFSVERPDGSNFTLKIRSTKLEDSAMYFCASSGWGGYTFGSGTRLTVV.

The V and J genes are TRBV28 and TRBJ2-7; D might be TRBD1 (6 bases). The germline CDR1 and CDR2 sequences are MDHEN and SYDVKM. V was pared by 2 bases and J by 0 bases, with 14 bases between. The CDR3 consists of 16 residues. The DNA of the CDR3 is TGTGCCAGCAGTTTAGGTGGGGGCGGCGTCTCCTACGAGCAGTACTTC. Protein: CASSLGGGGVSYEQYF. The full variable domain, in which reference TRBV28 and TRBJ2-7 provide the parts outside the CDR3, is DVKVTQSSRYLVKRTGEKVFLECVQDMDHENMFWYRQDPGLGLRLIYFSYDVKMKEKGDIPEGYSVSREKKERFSLILESASTNQTSMYLCASSLGGGGVSYEQYFGPGTRLTVT.

V is TRBV6-5 and J is TRBJ2-5; D gene ambiguous. The CDR3 sequence is 11 residues long. V shed 4 bases and J shed 9 bases, with 9 bases lying between them. Germline assignment: CDR1 MNHEY and CDR2 SVGAGI. The CDR3 nucleotides read TGTGCCAGCAGTTCCCCCCCGTCCCAGTACTTC. Translation gives CASSSPPSQYF.

The chain uses TRBV6-8 and TRBJ2-7; D not resolved. The V gene's germline CDR1 is MNHGY and CDR2 SAAAGT. The V end was cut by 7 bases, the J end by 4 bases, with 14 bases between. The CDR3 contains 13 residues. CDR3 DNA sequence: TGTGCCAGCACCGTAGTAGGAGCTTACGAGCAGTACTTC. The encoded protein is CASTVVGAYEQYF.

The rearrangement joins TRBV29-1 to TRBJ1-2; D not certain. This CDR3 is built from 11 residues. V lost 6 bases and J 3 bases, leaving 8 bases between the germline ends. CDR1 is SQVTM and CDR2 is ANQGSEA in the germline V gene. The CDR3 sequence: CSVGDYYGYTF. CDR3 coding DNA: TGCAGCGTCGGGGATTACTATGGCTACACCTTC.

The rearrangement joins TRBV11-2 to TRBJ1-2; no clear D gene. Germline V lookup: CDR1 SGHAT, CDR2 FQNNGV. Trimming took off 0 bases at V and 0 bases at J, with 11 bases between the two ends. The CDR3 is 16 amino acids. This chain's CDR3 is CASSLEGRKSNYGYTF. CDR3 bases: TGTGCCAGCAGCTTAGAGGGCAGGAAATCTAACTATGGCTACACCTTC.

This chain links TRBV5-4 with TRBJ1-2; 7 nucleotides line up with TRBD1. J was trimmed by 6 bases and V by 3 bases; bases with no gene match: 17. Germline CDR1 is SGHNT and CDR2 is YYREEE (reference sequence). The CDR3 length is 17 residues. The CDR3 nucleotides read TGTGCCAGCAGCTCGAATACCTTCGAGGGGGCAGGCGATGGCTACACCTTC. This codes for CASSSNTFEGAGDGYTF.

V gene TRBV18 combines with J gene TRBJ2-3, with TRBD2 identical over 10 bases. The CDR3 contains 16 residues. V lost 4 bases, J lost 1 base, and 5 bases stayed unmatched. The germline gives CDR1 KGHSH, CDR2 LQKENI. CDR3 sequence: CASSQRTSGGTDTQYF. The CDR3 nucleotides are TGTGCCAGCTCACAGCGGACTAGCGGCGGCACAGATACGCAGTATTTT.

The chain recombines TRBV5-4 with TRBJ2-4, with D uncertain. V shed 0 bases and J shed 0 bases, with 10 bases lying between them. CDR3 size: 16 residues. Germline V gene sequence: CDR1 SGHNT, CDR2 YYREEE (reference sequence). CDR3 amino acids: CASSLEGTLAKNIQYF. CDR3 bases: TGTGCCAGCAGCTTGGAGGGCACCCTAGCCAAAAACATTCAGTACTTC.

The CDR3 coding sequence is TGTGCCAGCAGGCAATCTAGCGGGGAGCAGTACTTC. It yields the protein CASRQSSGEQYF. The gene calls are TRBV6-5 and TRBJ2-7; 8 bases align to TRBD2. CDR3 length: 12 amino acids. Germline CDR1 reads MNHEY; CDR2 reads SVGAGI. J lost 7 bases, V lost 6 bases, and 5 bases had no gene match.

This chain connects TRBV15 to TRBJ2-7; tentatively, D is TRBD1 (5 bases). The germline V gene encodes CDR1 LNHNV and CDR2 YYDKDF (reference sequence). With 0 bases removed from V and 6 bases from J, the gap between germline ends came to 24 bases. This CDR3 has 18 residues. CDR3 region: CATSRDLPSSLGPAEQYF. The CDR3 DNA reads TGTGCCACCAGCAGAGATCTTCCCTCCTCGCTGGGGCCGGCCGAGCAGTACTTC.

J is TRBJ1-6 and V is TRBV6-5; D remains unclear. V lost 0 bases and J lost 7, with 10 bases in between. The CDR3 consists of 15 residues. Germline V gene data show CDR1 as MNHEY and CDR2 as SVGAGI. CDR3 residues: CASSYSKGHNSPLHF. In DNA form, the CDR3 reads TGTGCCAGCAGTTACTCGAAGGGCCACAATTCACCCCTCCACTTT.

This chain joins TRBV6-1 and TRBJ1-4; D is undetermined. The V gene lost 0 bases and the J gene lost 0 bases, with 11 bases spanning the gap. CDR1 is MNHNS and CDR2 is SASEGT in the germline V gene. The CDR3 spans 17 residues. The CDR3 protein is CASSEASLPATNEKLFF. The CDR3 coding sequence is TGTGCCAGCAGTGAAGCGAGCCTCCCTGCAACTAATGAAAAACTGTTTTTT.

V usage is TRBV5-1 and J usage is TRBJ2-7; D uncertain. The CDR3 loop spans 14 amino acids. The V end lost 2 bases, the J end lost 5 bases, and 14 bases lay between the germline ends. Per germline, CDR1 SGHRS and CDR2 YFSETQ. As DNA, the CDR3 is TGCGCCAGCAGCTTAACCGGACGCTCAAACGAGCAGTACTTC. Residues: CASSLTGRSNEQYF.

This sequence joins TRBV27 and TRBJ2-7; 11 bases agree with TRBD2. The CDR3 extends over 15 amino acids. Trimming at V came to 3 bases and at J to 0 bases, leaving 1 base not matched to a gene. The germline V gene has CDR1 MNHEY and CDR2 SMNVEV (reference sequence). The CDR3 protein is CASSLTSGASYEQYF. CDR3 coding DNA: TGTGCCAGCAGTTTGACTAGCGGGGCCTCCTACGAGCAGTACTTC.

The chain has TRBV9 and TRBJ2-2; TRBD2 might be the D (5 bases). V was clipped by 4 bases and J by 7 bases, with 14 bases between them. This CDR3 has 14 residues. Germline V lookup: CDR1 SGDLS, CDR2 YYNGEE. CDR3 region: CASSHGGFYGELFF. In DNA, the CDR3 is TGTGCCAGCAGCCATGGAGGTTTTTACGGGGAGCTGTTTTTT.

This chain joins TRBV18 and TRBJ2-7, with TRBD2 matching over 7 bases. CDR1 and CDR2 (germline): KGHSH, LQKENI. This CDR3 region has 14 residues. After removal of 2 bases from V and 3 bases from J, the junction contained 4 bases not matched to a gene. The CDR3 sequence is CASSPREGGYEQYF. As DNA, the CDR3 is TGTGCCAGCTCACCAAGGGAGGGCGGCTACGAGCAGTACTTC.